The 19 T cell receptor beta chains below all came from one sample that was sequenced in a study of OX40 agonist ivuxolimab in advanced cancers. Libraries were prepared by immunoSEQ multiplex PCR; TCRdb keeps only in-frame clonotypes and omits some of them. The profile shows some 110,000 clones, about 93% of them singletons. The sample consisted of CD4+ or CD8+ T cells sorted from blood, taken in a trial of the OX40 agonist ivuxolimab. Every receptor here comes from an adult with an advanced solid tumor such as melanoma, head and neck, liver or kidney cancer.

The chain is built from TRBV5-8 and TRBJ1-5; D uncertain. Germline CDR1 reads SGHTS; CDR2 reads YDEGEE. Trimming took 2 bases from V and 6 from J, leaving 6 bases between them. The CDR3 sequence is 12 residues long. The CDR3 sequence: CASSLLTQPQHF. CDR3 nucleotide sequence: TGTGCCAGCAGCTTACTGACTCAGCCCCAGCATTTT. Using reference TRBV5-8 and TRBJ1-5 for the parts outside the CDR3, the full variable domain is EAGVTQSPTHLIKTRGQQATLRCSPISGHTSVYWYQQALGLGLQFLLWYDEGEERNRGNFPPRFSGRQFPNYSSELNVNALELEDSALYLCASSLLTQPQHFGDGTRLSIL.

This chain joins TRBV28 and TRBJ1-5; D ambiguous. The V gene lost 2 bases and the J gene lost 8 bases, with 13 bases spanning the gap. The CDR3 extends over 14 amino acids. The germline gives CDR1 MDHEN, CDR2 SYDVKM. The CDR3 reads CASSLPYRWEPQHF. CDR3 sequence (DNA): TGTGCCAGCAGTTTACCCTACCGATGGGAGCCCCAGCATTTT.

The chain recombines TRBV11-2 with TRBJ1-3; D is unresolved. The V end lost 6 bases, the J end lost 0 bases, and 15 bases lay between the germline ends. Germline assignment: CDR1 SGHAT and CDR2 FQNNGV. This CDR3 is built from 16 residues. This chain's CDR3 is CASRNGRFSSGNTIYF. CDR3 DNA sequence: TGTGCCAGCAGAAACGGACGGTTCAGCTCTGGAAACACCATATATTTT.

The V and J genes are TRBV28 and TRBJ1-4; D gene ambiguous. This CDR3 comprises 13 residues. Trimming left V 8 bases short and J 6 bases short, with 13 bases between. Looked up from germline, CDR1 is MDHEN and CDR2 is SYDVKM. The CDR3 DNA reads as TGTGCCAGCGAGGGCAATCCCTATGAAAAACTGTTTTTT. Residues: CASEGNPYEKLFF. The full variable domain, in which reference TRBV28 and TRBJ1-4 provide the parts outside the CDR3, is DVKVTQSSRYLVKRTGEKVFLECVQDMDHENMFWYRQDPGLGLRLIYFSYDVKMKEKGDIPEGYSVSREKKERFSLILESASTNQTSMYLCASEGNPYEKLFFGSGTQLSVL.

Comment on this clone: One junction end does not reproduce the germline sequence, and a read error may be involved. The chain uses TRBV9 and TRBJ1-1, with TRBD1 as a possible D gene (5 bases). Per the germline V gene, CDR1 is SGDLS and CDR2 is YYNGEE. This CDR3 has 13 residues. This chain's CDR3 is CASSVDDGGKELF. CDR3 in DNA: TGTGCCAGCAGCGTAGATGATGGGGGAAAAGAGCTCTTT.

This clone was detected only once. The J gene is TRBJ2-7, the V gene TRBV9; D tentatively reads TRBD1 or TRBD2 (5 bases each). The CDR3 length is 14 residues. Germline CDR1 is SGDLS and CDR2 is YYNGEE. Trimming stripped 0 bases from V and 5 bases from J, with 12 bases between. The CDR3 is CASSVAEGSHEQYF. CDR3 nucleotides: TGTGCCAGCAGCGTAGCAGAGGGGTCCCACGAGCAGTACTTC.

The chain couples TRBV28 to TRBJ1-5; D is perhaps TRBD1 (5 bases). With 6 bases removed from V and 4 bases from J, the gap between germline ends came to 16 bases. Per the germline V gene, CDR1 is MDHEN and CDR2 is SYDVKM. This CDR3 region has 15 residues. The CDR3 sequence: CASREGTSGNQPQHF. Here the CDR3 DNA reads TGTGCCAGCAGGGAAGGGACTAGCGGAAATCAGCCCCAGCATTTT. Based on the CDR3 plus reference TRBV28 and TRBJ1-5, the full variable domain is DVKVTQSSRYLVKRTGEKVFLECVQDMDHENMFWYRQDPGLGLRLIYFSYDVKMKEKGDIPEGYSVSREKKERFSLILESASTNQTSMYLCASREGTSGNQPQHFGDGTRLSIL.

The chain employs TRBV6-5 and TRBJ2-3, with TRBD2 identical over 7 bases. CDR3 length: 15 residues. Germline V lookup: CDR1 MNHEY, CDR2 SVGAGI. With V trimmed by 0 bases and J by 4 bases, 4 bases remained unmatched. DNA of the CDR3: TGTGCCAGCAGTTACTCGGAAGGGAGGGCAGATACGCAGTATTTT. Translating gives CASSYSEGRADTQYF.

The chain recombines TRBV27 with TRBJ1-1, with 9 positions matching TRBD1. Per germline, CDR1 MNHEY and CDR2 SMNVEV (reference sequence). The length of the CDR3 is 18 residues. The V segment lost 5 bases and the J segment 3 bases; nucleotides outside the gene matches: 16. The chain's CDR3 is CASSPLRPGQGDHTEAFF. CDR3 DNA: TGTGCCAGCAGTCCCCTCAGACCGGGACAGGGTGATCACACTGAAGCTTTCTTT.

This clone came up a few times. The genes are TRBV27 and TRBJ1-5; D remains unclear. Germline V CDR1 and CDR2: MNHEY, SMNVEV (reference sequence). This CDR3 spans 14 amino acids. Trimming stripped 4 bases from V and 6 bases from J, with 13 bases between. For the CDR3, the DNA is TGTGCCAGCAGTTCGTTTCGGGGAGTTCAGCCCCAGCATTTT. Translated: CASSSFRGVQPQHF.

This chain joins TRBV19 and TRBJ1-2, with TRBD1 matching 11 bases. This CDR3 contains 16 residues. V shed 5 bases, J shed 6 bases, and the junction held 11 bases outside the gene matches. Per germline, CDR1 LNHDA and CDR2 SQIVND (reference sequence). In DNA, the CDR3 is TGTGCCAGTAGTTCTCCGGGACAGGGGGATAAGGATGGCTACACCTTC. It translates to CASSSPGQGDKDGYTF.

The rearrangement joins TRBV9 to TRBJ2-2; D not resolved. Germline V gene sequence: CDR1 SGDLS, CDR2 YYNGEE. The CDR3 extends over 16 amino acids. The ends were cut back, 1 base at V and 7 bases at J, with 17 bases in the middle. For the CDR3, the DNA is TGTGCCAGCAGCGTAACCGGTATCCAGGTGGACGGGGAGCTGTTTTTT. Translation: CASSVTGIQVDGELFF.

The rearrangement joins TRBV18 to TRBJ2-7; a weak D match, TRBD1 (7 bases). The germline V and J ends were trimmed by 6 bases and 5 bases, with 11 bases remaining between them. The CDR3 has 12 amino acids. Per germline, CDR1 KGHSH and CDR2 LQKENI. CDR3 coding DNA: TGTGCCAGCTCCCAGGGGGGAGACGAGCAGTACTTC. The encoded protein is CASSQGGDEQYF.

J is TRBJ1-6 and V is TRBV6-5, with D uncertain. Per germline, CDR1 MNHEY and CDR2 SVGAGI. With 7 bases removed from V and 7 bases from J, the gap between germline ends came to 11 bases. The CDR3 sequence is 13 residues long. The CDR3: CASTGGFNSPLHF. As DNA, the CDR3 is TGTGCCAGCACGGGCGGATTCAATTCACCCCTCCACTTT.

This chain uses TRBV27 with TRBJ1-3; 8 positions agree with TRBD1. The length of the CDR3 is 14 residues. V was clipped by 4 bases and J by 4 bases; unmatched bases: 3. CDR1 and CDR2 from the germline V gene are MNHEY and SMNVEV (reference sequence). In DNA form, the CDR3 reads TGTGCCAGCAGTTCGACAGGGGTCGGAAACACCATATATTTT. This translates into CASSSTGVGNTIYF.

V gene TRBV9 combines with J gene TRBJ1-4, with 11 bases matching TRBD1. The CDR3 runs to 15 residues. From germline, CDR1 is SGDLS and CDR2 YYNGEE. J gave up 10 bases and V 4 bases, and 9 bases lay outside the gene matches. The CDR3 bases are TGTGCCAGCAGCCTAAGGGACAGGGGGATTGGAAAACTGTTTTTT. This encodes CASSLRDRGIGKLFF.

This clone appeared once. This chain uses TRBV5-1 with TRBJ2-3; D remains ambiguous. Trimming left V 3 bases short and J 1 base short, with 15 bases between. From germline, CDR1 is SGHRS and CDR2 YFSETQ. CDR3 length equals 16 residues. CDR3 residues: CASSWNVRSRTDTQYF. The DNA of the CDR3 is TGCGCCAGCAGCTGGAATGTGAGGTCTCGCACAGATACGCAGTATTTT.

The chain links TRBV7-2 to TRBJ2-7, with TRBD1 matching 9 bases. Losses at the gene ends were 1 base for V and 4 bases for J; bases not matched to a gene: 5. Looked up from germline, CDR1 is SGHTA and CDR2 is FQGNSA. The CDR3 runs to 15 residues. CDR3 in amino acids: CASSLGGTGRYEQYF. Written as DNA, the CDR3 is TGTGCCAGCAGCTTAGGTGGGACAGGGCGATACGAGCAGTACTTC. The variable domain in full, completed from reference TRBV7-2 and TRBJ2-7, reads GAGVSQSPSNKVTEKGKDVELRCDPISGHTALYWYRQSLGQGLEFLIYFQGNSAPDKSGLPSDRFSAERTGGSVSTLTIQRTQQEDSAVYLCASSLGGTGRYEQYFGPGTRLTVT.

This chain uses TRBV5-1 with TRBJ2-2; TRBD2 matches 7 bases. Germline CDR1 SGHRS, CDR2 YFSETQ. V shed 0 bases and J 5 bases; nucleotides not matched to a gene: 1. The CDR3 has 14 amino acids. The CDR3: CASSLAGGTGELFF. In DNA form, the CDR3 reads TGCGCCAGCAGCTTGGCGGGGGGAACCGGGGAGCTGTTTTTT.